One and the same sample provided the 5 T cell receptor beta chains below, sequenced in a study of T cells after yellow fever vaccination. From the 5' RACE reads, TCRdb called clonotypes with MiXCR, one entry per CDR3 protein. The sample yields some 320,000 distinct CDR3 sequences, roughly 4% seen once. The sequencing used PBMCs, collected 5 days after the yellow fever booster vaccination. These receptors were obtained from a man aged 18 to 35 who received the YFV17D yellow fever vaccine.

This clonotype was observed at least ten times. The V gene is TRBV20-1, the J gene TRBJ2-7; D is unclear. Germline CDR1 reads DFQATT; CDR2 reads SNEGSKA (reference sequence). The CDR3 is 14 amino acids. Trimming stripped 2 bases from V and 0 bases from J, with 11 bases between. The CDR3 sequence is CSARSGRSSYEQYF. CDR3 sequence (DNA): TGCAGTGCTAGAAGTGGTCGGAGCTCCTACGAGCAGTACTTC.

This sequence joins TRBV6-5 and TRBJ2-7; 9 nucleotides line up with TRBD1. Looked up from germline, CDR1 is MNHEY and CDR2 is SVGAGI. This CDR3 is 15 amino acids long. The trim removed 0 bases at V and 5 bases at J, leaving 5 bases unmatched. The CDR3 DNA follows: TGTGCCAGCAGTTACTCTGGGACAGGGAACCACGAGCAGTACGTC. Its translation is CASSYSGTGNHEQYV.

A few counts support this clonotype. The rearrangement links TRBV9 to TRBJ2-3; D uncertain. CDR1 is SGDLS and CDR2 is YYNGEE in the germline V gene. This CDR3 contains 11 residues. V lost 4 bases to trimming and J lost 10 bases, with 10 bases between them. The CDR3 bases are TGTGCCAGCAGCCGCAGCAGCTCGCAGTATTTT. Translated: CASSRSSSQYF.

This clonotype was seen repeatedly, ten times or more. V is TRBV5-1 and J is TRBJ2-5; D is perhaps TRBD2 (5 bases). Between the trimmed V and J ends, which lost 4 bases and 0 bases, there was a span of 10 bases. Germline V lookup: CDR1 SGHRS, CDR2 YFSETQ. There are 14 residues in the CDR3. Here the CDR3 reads CASSPVGDQETQYF. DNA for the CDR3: TGCGCCAGCAGCCCGGTCGGGGACCAAGAGACCCAGTACTTC.

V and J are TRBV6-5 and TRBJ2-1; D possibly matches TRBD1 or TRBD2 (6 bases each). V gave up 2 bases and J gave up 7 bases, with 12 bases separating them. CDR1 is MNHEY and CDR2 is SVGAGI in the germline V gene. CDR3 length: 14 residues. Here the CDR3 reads CASSYRGVENEQFF. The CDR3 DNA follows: TGTGCCAGCAGTTACAGGGGGGTGGAAAATGAGCAGTTCTTC.